This T cell receptor beta chain emerged from a study of Graves' ophthalmopathy and Graves' hyperthyroidism. In its sample, this clonotype was seen a few times. Given a much more abundant clone one base away, this may be a read error. Around 10 ml of fresh blood yielded the PBMCs by density gradient. Investigators amplified TCR beta CDR3 regions from RNA transcripts. Second-round multiplex PCR came after a first-round RT-PCR that employed HTBI primers. TCRdb reprocessed the multiplex PCR reads with MiXCR, giving one entry per CDR3 protein. The data contain a few hundred thousand distinct CDR3 sequences, 15% of them singletons. Per germline, CDR1 MNHEY and CDR2 SMNVEV (reference sequence). The CDR3 runs 14 residues.

Sequencing used peripheral blood. The receptor comes from a woman aged 18-30 years with stable Graves' hyperthyroidism. This chain connects TRBV27 to TRBJ1-6; the D gene is possibly TRBD1 (6 bases). CDR3 region: CASKTGPWDSHLHF. The CDR3 coding sequence is TGTGCCAGCAAGACAGGCCCTTGGGATTCACACCTCCACTTT.